This T cell receptor beta chain was sequenced during a study of blood T cell repertoires in COVID-19. Overall study: Donors in the United States, Italy and Spain gave samples during acute or convalescent COVID-19. From T cells, B-cell-depleted T cells, or PBMCs came the material, which was cDNA or gDNA.

V was pared by 4 bases and J by 3 bases, with 6 bases of the junction left unmatched. The length of the CDR3 is 15 residues. Germline-derived CDR1 and CDR2 are SNHLY and FYNNEI. Authors' analysis steps: By means of reference gene primer amplification, nucleated cell counts were estimated. Some clones are missing from TCRdb's copy, which holds only in-frame ones; the method was immunoSEQ multiplex PCR. V, J and clone size are taken as reported in that table, and D and trimming were inferred from the DNA itself. The sample lists 95,000 to 150,000 clones, more than 70% occurring once. This TCR was recovered from an elderly woman with acute or convalescent COVID-19. Sequences were obtained from peripheral blood. The chain combines TRBV2 with TRBJ1-1; 9 bases match TRBD1. The CDR3 spells CASSVLDRGYTEAFF. The CDR3 DNA follows: TGTGCCAGCAGTGTTTTGGACAGGGGATACACTGAAGCTTTCTTT.